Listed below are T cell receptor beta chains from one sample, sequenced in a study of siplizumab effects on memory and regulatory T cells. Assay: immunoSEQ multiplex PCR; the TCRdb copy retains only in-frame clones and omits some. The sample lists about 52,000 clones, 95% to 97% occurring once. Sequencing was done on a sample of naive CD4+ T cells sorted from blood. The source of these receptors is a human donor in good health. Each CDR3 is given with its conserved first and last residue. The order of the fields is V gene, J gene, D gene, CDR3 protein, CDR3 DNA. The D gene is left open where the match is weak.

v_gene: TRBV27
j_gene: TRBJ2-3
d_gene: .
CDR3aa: CASSFGRRTDTQYF
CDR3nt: TGTGCCAGCAGTTTCGGGCGTCGCACAGATACGCAGTATTTT

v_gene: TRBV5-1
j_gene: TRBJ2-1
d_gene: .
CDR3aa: CASNLVSGGYNEQFF
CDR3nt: TGCGCCAGCAATCTTGTGAGCGGCGGGTACAATGAGCAGTTCTTC

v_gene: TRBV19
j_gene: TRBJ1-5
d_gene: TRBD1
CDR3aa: CASVQGREGNQPQHF
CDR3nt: TGTGCCAGTGTACAGGGGCGTGAGGGCAATCAGCCCCAGCATTTT

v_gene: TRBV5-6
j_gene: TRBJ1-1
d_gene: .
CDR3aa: CASSLEGPTAEAFF
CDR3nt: TGTGCCAGCAGCTTGGAGGGGCCTACAGCAGAAGCTTTCTTT

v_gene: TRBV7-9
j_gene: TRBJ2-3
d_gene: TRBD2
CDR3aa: CATYRTSGRPSTDTQYF
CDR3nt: TGTGCCACCTACCGGACTAGCGGGAGGCCTAGCACAGATACGCAGTATTTT

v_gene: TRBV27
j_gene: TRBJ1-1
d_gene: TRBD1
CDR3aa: CASSPGGANTEAFF
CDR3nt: TGTGCCAGCAGTCCAGGGGGCGCAAACACTGAAGCTTTCTTT

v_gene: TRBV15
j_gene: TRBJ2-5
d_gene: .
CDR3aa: CATSRVYETQYF
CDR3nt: TGTGCCACCAGCAGAGTCTATGAGACCCAGTACTTC

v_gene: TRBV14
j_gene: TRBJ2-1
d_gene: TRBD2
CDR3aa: CASSLFSGRTYNEQFF
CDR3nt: TGTGCCAGCAGCCTCTTTAGCGGGAGGACCTACAATGAGCAGTTCTTC

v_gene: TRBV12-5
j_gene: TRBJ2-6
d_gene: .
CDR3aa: CASGLVYEGVGSGANVLTF
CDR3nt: TGTGCTAGTGGTTTGGTATATGAGGGGGTGGGTTCTGGGGCCAACGTCCTGACTTTC

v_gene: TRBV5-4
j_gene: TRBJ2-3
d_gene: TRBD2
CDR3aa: CASSLGKTSGRADTQYF
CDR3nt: TGTGCCAGCAGCTTGGGGAAGACTAGCGGGAGGGCAGATACGCAGTATTTT

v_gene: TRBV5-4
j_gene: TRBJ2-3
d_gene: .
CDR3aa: CASRSPEDAGTPKYF
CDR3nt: TGTGCCAGCAGGTCCCCCGAGGATGCCGGAACCCCGAAGTATTTT

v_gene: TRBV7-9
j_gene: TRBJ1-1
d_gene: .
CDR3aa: CASSLVGLEAFF
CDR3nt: TGTGCCAGCAGCTTAGTGGGACTTGAAGCTTTCTTT

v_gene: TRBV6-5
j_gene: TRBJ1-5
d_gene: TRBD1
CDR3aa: CASDREFHQPQHF
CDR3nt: TGTGCCAGTGACAGGGAGTTTCATCAGCCCCAGCATTTT

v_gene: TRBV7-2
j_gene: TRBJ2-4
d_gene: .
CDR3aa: CASSLRTGIAKNIQYF
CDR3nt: TGTGCCAGCAGCTTAAGAACAGGGATAGCCAAAAACATTCAGTACTTC

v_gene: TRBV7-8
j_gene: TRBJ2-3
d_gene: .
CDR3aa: CASSQSGGRADTQYF
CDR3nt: TGTGCCAGCAGTCAATCTGGGGGGCGGGCAGATACGCAGTATTTT

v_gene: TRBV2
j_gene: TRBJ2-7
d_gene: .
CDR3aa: CASRTAASEQYF
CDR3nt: TGTGCCAGCAGGACGGCCGCCTCCGAGCAGTACTTC

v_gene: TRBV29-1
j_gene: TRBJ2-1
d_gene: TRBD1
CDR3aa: CSVRDRGLYNEQFF
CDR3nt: TGCAGCGTCCGGGACAGGGGACTCTACAATGAGCAGTTCTTC

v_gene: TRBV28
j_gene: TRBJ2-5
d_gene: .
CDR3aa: CASSFEGEQYF
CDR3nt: TGTGCCAGCAGTTTCGAGGGGGAGCAGTACTTC

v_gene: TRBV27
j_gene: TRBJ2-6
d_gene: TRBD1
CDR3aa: CASRTGAGGAAGANVLTF
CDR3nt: TGTGCCAGCAGAACCGGGGCAGGGGGCGCCGCCGGGGCCAACGTCCTGACTTTC

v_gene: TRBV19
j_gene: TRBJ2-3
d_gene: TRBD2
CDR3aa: CASSGLAGVTDTQYF
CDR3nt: TGTGCCAGTAGCGGACTAGCGGGAGTAACAGATACGCAGTATTTT

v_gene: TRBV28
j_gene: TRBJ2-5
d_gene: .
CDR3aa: CASGPWGSGRGTETQYF
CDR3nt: TGTGCCAGCGGCCCGTGGGGCAGCGGAAGGGGTACGGAGACCCAGTACTTC

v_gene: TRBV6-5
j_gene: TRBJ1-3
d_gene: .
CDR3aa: CASRQTSGRAIYF
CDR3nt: TGTGCCAGCAGACAAACCTCTGGGAGAGCCATATATTTT

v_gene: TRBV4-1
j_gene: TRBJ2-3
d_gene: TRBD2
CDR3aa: CASSLSGKSTDTQYF
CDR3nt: TGCGCCAGCAGCCTTAGCGGGAAAAGCACAGATACGCAGTATTTT

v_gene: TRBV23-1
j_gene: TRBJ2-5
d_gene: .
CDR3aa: CASSQCGQETQYF
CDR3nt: TGCGCCAGCAGTCAATGCGGCCAAGAGACCCAGTACTTC

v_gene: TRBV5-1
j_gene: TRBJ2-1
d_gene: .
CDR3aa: CASSLSGSSYNEQFF
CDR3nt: TGCGCCAGCAGCTTGAGTGGGAGCTCCTACAATGAGCAGTTCTTC

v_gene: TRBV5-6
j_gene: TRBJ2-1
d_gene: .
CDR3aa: CASSNGGRSSYNEQFF
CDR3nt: TGTGCCAGCAGCAATGGGGGTAGGAGCTCCTACAATGAGCAGTTCTTC

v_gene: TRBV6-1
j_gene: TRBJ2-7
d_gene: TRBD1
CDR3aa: CASSEGTGRYEQYF
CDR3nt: TGTGCCAGCAGTGAGGGGACAGGGCGTTACGAGCAGTACTTC

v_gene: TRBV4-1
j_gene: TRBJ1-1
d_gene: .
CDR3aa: CASSHTGGTEAFF
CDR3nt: TGCGCCAGCAGCCATACAGGAGGCACTGAAGCTTTCTTT

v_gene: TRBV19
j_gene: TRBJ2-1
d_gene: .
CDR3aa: CASSLGGGSRVAGEQFF
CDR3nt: TGTGCCAGTAGTCTGGGGGGCGGGAGCCGAGTGGCAGGTGAGCAGTTCTTC

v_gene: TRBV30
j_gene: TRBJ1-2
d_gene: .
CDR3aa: CAWGQNYGYTF
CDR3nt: TGTGCCTGGGGTCAAAACTATGGCTACACCTTC